The sequence of this T cell receptor beta chain was determined in a study of cytotoxic CD8 clonotypes in ibrutinib-treated CLL. Overall study: An average of around 250,000 productive templates and tens of thousands of productive rearrangements was obtained per sample.

Points on this clone: The antigen remains undetermined.

Only in-frame clones appear in the TCRdb table, and some are missing; sequencing was by immunoSEQ multiplex PCR. The profile shows about 80,000 clones, roughly 77% of them singletons. CDR3 length: 16 amino acids. Germline CDR1 is SGHTA and CDR2 is FQGTGA. The V and J ends lost 2 bases and 8 bases respectively, with 19 bases between them. Study-level points and caveats: Baseline clonality, above age-matched healthy donor levels, tracked circulating CD8+ T-cell counts.

The origin of this receptor is a human donor with chronic lymphocytic leukemia. The chain is built from TRBV7-3 and TRBJ2-1; D might be TRBD1 (5 bases). The sample in question was PBMCs, obtained after 12 months of ibrutinib treatment. This CDR3 is CASSLASGLGADEQFF. For the CDR3, the DNA is TGTGCCAGCAGCTTAGCGTCAGGTTTAGGGGCCGATGAGCAGTTCTTC.